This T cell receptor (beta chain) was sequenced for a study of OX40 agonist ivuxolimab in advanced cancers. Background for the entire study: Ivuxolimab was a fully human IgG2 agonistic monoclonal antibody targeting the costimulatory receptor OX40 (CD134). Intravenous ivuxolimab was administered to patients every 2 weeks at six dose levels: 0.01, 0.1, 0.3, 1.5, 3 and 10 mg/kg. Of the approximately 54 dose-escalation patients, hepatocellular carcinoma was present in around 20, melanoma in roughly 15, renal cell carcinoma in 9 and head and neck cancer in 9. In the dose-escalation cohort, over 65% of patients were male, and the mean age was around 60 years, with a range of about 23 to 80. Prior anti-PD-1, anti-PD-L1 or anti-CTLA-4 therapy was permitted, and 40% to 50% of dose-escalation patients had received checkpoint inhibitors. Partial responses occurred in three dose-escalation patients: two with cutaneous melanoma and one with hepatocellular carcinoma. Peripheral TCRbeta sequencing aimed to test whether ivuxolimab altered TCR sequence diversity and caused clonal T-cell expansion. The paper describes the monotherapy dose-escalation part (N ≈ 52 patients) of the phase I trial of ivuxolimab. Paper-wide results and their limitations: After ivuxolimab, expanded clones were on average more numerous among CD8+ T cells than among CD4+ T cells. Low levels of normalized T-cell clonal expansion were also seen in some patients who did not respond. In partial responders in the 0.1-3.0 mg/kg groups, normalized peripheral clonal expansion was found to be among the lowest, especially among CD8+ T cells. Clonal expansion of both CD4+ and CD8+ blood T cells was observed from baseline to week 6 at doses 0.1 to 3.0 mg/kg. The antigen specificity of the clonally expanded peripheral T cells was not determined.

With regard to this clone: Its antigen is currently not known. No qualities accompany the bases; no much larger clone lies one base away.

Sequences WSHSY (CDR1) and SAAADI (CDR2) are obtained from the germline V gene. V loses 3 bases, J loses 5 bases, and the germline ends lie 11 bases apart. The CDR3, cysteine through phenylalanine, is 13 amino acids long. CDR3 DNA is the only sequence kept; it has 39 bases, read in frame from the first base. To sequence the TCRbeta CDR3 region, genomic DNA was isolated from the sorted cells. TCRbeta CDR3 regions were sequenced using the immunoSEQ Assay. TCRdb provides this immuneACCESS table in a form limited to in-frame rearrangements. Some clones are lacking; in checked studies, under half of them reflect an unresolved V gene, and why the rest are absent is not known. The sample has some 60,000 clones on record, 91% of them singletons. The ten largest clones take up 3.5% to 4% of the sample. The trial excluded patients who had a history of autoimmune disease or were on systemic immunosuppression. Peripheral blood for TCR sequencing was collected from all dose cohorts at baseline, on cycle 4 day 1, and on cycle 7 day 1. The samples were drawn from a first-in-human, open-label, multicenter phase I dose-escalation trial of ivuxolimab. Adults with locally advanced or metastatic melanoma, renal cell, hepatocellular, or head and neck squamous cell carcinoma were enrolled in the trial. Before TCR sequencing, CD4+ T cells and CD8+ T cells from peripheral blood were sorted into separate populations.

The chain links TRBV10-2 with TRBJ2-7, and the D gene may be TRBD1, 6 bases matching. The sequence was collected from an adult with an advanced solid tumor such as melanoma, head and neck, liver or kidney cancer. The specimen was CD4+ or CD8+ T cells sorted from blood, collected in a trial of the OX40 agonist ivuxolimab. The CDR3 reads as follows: CASSEEGVNEQYF. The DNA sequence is TGCGCCAGCAGTGAAGAGGGGGTCAACGAGCAGTACTTC.